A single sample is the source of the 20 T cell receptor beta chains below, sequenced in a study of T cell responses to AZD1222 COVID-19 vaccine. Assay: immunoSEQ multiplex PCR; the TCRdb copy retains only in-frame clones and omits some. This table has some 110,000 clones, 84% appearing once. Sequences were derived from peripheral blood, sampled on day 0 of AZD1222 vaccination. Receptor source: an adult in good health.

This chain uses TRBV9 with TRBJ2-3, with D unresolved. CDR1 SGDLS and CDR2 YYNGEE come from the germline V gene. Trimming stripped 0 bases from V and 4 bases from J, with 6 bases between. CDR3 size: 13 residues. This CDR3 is CASSVGQADTQYF. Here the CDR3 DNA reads TGTGCCAGCAGCGTAGGTCAAGCAGATACGCAGTATTTT.

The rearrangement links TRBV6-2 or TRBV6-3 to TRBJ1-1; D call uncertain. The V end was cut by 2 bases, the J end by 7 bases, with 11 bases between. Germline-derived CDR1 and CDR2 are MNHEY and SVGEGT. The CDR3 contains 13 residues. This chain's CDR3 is CASSYGTVGEAFF. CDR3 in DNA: TGTGCCAGCAGTTACGGCACCGTAGGTGAAGCTTTCTTT.

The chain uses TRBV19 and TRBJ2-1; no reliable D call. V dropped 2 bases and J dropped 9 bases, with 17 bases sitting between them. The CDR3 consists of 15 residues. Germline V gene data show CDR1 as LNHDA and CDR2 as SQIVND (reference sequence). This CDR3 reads CASSISPASSGEQFF. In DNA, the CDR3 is TGTGCCAGTAGTATATCCCCCGCCAGTTCCGGTGAGCAGTTCTTC.

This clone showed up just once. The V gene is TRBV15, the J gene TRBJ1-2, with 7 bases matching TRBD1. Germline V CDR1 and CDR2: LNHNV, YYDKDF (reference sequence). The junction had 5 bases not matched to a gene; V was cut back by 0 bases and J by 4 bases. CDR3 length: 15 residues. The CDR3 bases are TGTGCCACCAGCAGAGATCGAGGGGGCGGCTATGGCTACACCTTC. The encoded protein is CATSRDRGGGYGYTF. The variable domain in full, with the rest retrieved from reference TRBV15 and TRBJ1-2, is DAMVIQNPRYQVTQFGKPVTLSCSQTLNHNVMYWYQQKSSQAPKLLFHYYDKDFNNEADTPDNFQSRRPNTSFCFLDIRSPGLGDTAMYLCATSRDRGGGYGYTFGSGTRLTVV.

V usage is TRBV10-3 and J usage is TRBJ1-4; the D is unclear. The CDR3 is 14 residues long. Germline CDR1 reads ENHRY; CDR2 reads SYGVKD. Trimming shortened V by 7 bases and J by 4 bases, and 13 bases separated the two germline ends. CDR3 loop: CAIKSSQLNEKLFF. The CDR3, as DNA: TGTGCCATCAAGTCATCACAGCTTAATGAAAAACTGTTTTTT.

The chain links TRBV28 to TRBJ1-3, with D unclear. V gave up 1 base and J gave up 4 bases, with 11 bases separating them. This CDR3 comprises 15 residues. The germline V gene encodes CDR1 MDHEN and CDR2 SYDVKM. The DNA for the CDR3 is TGTGCCAGCAGTTTATTCCGCAAGCCCGGAAACACCATATATTTT. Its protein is CASSLFRKPGNTIYF. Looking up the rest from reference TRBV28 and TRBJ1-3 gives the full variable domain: DVKVTQSSRYLVKRTGEKVFLECVQDMDHENMFWYRQDPGLGLRLIYFSYDVKMKEKGDIPEGYSVSREKKERFSLILESASTNQTSMYLCASSLFRKPGNTIYFGEGSWLTVV.

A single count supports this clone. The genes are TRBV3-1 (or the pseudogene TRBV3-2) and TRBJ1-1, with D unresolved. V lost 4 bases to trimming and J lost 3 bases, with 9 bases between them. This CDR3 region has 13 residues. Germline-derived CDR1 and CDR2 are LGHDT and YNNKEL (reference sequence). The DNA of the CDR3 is TGTGCCAGCAGCCTATTGGAGGACACTGAAGCTTTCTTT. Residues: CASSLLEDTEAFF.

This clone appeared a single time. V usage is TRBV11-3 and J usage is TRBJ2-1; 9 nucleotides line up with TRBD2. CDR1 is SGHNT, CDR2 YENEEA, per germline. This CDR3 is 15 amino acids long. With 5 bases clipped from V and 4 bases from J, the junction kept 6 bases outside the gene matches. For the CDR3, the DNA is TGTGCCAGCAGCCCCGGGCTAGCGGGGTACAATGAGCAGTTCTTC. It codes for CASSPGLAGYNEQFF.

Here the CDR3 reads CSVRDRGGWNQPQHF. The CDR3 DNA is TGCAGCGTCCGGGACAGGGGGGGATGGAATCAGCCCCAGCATTTT. The chain carries TRBV29-1 and TRBJ1-5; 11 positions agree with TRBD1. This CDR3 comprises 15 residues. V was pared by 6 bases and J by 4 bases, with 8 bases of the junction left unmatched. The germline gives CDR1 SQVTM, CDR2 ANQGSEA.

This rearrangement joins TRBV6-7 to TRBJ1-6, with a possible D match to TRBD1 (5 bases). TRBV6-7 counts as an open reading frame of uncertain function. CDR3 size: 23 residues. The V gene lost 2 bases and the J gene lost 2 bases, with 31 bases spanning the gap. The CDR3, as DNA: TGTGCCAGCAGTTACCCTTACTTGGGGCCACCGGGGCGGTTAGGCCCCTATAATTCACCCCTCCACTTT. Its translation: CASSYPYLGPPGRLGPYNSPLHF.

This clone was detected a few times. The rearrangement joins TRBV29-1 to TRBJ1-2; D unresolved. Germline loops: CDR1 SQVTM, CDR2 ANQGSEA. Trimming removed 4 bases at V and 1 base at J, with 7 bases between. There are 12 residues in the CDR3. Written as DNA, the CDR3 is TGCAGCGTTGTCGTCAATAACTATGGCTACACCTTC. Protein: CSVVVNNYGYTF. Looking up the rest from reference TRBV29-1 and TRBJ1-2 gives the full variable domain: SAVISQKPSRDICQRGTSLTIQCQVDSQVTMMFWYRQQPGQSLTLIATANQGSEATYESGFVIDKFPISRPNLTFSTLTVSNMSPEDSSIYLCSVVVNNYGYTFGSGTRLTVV.

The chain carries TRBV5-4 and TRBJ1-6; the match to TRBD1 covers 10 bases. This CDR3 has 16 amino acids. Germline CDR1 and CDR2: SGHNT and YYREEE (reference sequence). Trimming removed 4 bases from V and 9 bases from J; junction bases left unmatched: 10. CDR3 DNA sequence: TGTGCCAGCAGCGGGACAGGGGCGTGGGGTAGTTCACCCCTCCACTTT. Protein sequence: CASSGTGAWGSSPLHF.

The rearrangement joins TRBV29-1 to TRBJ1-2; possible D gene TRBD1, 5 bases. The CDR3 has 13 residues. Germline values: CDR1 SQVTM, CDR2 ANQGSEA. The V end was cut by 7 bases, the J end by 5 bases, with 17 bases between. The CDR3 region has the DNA TGCAGCGCCTTGGGTGTGGGGGAGTATGGCTACACCTTC. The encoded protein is CSALGVGEYGYTF.

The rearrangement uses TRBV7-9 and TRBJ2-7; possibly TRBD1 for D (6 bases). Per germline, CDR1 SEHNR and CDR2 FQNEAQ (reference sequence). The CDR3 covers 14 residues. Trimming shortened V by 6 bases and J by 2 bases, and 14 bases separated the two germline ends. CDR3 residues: CASSSTGLPYEQYF. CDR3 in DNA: TGTGCCAGCAGTTCTACAGGGCTCCCCTACGAGCAGTACTTC.

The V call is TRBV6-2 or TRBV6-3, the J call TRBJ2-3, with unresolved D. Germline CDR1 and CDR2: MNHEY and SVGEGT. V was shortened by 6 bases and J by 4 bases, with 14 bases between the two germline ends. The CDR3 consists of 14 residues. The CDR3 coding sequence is TGTGCCAGCAGCCAGCTAGAAATCCCAGATACGCAGTATTTT. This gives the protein CASSQLEIPDTQYF.

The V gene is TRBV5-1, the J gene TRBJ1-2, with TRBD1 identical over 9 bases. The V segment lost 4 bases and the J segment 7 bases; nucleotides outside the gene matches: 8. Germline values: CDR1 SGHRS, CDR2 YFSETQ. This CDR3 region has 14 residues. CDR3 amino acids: CASSGTGGRSGYTF. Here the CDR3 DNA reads TGCGCCAGCAGCGGCACAGGGGGCAGGTCTGGCTACACCTTC.

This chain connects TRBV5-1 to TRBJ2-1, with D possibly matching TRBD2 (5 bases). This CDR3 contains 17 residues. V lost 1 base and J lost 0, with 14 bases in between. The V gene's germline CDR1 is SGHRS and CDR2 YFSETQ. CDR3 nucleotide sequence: TGCGCCAGCAGCTTGAGGGCTAGCTCGAGCTCCTACAATGAGCAGTTCTTC. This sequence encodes CASSLRASSSSYNEQFF.

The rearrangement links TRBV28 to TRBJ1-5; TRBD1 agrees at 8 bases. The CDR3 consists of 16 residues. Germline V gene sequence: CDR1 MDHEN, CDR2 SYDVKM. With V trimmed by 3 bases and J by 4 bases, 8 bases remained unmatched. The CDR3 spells CASSFRQGAGNQPQHF. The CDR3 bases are TGTGCCAGCAGTTTTCGTCAGGGGGCCGGGAATCAGCCCCAGCATTTT.

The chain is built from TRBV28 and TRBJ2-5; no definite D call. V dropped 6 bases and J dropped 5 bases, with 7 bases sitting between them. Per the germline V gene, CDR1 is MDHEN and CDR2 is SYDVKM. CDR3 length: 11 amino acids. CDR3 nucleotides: TGTGCCAGCAGCCAAATCGAGACCCAGTACTTC. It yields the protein CASSQIETQYF.

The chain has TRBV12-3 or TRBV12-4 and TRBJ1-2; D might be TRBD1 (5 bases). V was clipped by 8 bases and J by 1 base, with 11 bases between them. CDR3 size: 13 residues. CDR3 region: CASRQTDNYGYTF. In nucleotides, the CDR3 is TGTGCCAGCCGACAGACAGATAACTATGGCTACACCTTC.